This record looks at one T cell receptor beta chain sequence and its context. The sample belongs to a study of blood T cell repertoires in COVID-19. Study-level background: Samples came from the United States, Italy and Spain, spanning acute and convalescent COVID-19. Nucleic acid was either cDNA or gDNA, and it came from T cells, B-cell-depleted T cells, or PBMCs.

V was trimmed by 2 bases and J by 3 bases, leaving 10 bases between them. Per germline, CDR1 SGHTA and CDR2 FQGNSA. The CDR3 has 15 amino acids. In the authors' methods: Amplifying reference gene primers gave estimates of nucleated cell counts. The assay was immunoSEQ multiplex PCR, and TCRdb's table has in-frame clones only and misses some. D and trimming come from the DNA, and the V and J calls and clone size come from that table. Altogether approximately 200,000 clones are present, 65% to 90% being singletons, with the ten largest covering approximately 7.4%. This TCR was sampled from a woman between 50 and 59 years old with acute or convalescent COVID-19. The chain couples TRBV7-2 to TRBJ2-2; no definite D call. Sequencing used peripheral blood. This chain's CDR3 is CASSLMRGDTGELFF. In nucleotides, the CDR3 is TGTGCCAGCAGCTTAATGAGAGGAGACACCGGGGAGCTGTTTTTT.